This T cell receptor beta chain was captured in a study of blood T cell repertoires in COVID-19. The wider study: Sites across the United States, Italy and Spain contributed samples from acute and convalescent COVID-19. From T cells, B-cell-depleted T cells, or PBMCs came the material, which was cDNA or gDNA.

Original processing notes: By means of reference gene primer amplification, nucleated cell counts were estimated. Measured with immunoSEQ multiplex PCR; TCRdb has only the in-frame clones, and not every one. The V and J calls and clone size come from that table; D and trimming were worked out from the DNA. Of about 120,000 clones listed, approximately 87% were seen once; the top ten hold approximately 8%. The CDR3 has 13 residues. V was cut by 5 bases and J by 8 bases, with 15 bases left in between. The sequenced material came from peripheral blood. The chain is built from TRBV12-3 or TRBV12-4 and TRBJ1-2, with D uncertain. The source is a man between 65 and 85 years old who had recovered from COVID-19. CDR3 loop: CASSRSTVEGYTF. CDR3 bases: TGTGCCAGCAGTCGGTCGACCGTGGAGGGCTACACCTTC.